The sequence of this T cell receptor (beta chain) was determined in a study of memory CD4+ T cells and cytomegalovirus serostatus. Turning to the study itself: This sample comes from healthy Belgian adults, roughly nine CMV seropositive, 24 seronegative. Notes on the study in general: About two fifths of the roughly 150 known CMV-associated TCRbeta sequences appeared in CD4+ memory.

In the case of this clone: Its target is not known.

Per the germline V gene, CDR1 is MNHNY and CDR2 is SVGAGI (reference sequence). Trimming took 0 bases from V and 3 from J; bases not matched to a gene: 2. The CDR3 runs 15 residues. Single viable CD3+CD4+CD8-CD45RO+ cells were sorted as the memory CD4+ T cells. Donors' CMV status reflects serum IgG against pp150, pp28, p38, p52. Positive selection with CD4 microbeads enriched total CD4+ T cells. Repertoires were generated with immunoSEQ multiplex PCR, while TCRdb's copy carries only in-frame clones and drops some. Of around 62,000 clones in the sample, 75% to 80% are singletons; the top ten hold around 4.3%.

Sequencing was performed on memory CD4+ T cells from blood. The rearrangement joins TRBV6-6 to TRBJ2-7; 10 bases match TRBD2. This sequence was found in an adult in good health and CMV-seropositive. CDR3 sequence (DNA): TGTGCCAGCAGTTACTCCCCTAGCGGGAGCTACGAGCAGTACTTC. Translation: CASSYSPSGSYEQYF.